The subject of this entry is one T cell receptor (beta chain). With iRepertoire HTBI primers and Arm-PCR of CDR3 regions, TCR beta libraries were built. MiXCR was run by TCRdb on the multiplex PCR reads, yielding one entry per CDR3 protein. The table has about 460,000 distinct CDR3 sequences, 11% to 15% seen once. This record comes from a study of regulatory T cells in long-lasting Graves disease. Study-wide context: The study enrolled newly diagnosed Graves' patients on antithyroid drugs under 3 months.

Noted time point: newly diagnosed GD, antithyroid drugs for less than 3 months. PBMC-extracted RNA yielded the TCR library. Germline CDR1 and CDR2: SGHRS and YFSETQ. The CDR3 sequence is 14 residues long. V was cut by 4 bases and J by 2 bases, with 10 bases left in between. These data are also associated with another study on T cells in Graves' hyperthyroidism and ophthalmopathy.

Sample: peripheral blood mononuclear cells (PBMCs), taken at new diagnosis, from a patient treated with antithyroid drugs. The rearrangement joins TRBV5-1 to TRBJ2-1; possible D gene TRBD2, 5 bases. This TCR was recovered from a woman aged 45-65 years with Graves disease. CDR3: CASSPLGTYNEQFF. In DNA form, the CDR3 reads TGCGCCAGCAGCCCACTAGGCACCTACAATGAGCAGTTCTTC. Variable domain in full (rest from reference TRBV5-1 and TRBJ2-1): KAGVTQTPRYLIKTRGQQVTLSCSPISGHRSVSWYQQTPGQGLQFLFEYFSETQRNKGNFPGRFSGRQFSNSRSEMNVSTLELGDSALYLCASSPLGTYNEQFFGPGTRLTVL.